What follows are 29 T cell receptor beta chains derived from one specimen sequenced in a study of T cells in Graves' hyperthyroidism and ophthalmopathy. Researchers amplified the TCR beta CDR3 regions from RNA transcripts. An initial round of RT-PCR targeting the TCR CDR3 relied on the HTBI primer set. TCRdb re-called the multiplex PCR reads with MiXCR, one entry per CDR3 protein. The top ten clones hold roughly 35% of a sample with some 350,000 distinct CDR3 sequences, about 13% of them seen once. Material for sequencing was blood. These receptors were obtained from a woman between 35 and 50 years old with Graves' ophthalmopathy.

This clonotype was detected many times. The chain has TRBV6-5 and TRBJ1-1; D is unclear. V was cut by 1 base and J by 5 bases, with 11 bases left in between. The CDR3 is 14 residues long. The germline CDR1 and CDR2 sequences are MNHEY and SVGAGI. CDR3 DNA: TGTGCCAGCAGTTACTTCGGGCTACAAACTGAAGCTTTCTTT. Protein product: CASSYFGLQTEAFF.

This rearrangement joins TRBV2 to TRBJ1-2; D not certain. With 5 bases removed from V and 3 bases from J, the gap between germline ends came to 10 bases. CDR3 length: 13 residues. The germline gives CDR1 SNHLY, CDR2 FYNNEI. The DNA of the CDR3 is TGTGCCAGCAGTCCCTCTTCGGACTATGGCTACACCTTC. Its protein is CASSPSSDYGYTF.

This clonotype occurred a few times. The rearrangement uses TRBV27 and TRBJ1-6; no clear D. The CDR3 has 18 amino acids. Germline loops: CDR1 MNHEY, CDR2 SMNVEV (reference sequence). Trimming shortened V by 0 bases and J by 0 bases, and 12 bases separated the two germline ends. CDR3 in amino acids: CASSLSGMIASYNSPLHF. In nucleotides, the CDR3 is TGTGCCAGCAGTTTATCAGGCATGATAGCCTCCTATAATTCACCCCTCCACTTT.

The gene calls are TRBV20-1 and TRBJ2-1; no firm D call. The V and J ends lost 3 bases and 9 bases respectively, with 15 bases between them. CDR1 is DFQATT, CDR2 SNEGSKA, per germline (reference sequence). This CDR3 is 13 amino acids long. The CDR3 sequence: CSARVGAPVEQFF. DNA of the CDR3: TGCAGTGCTAGGGTCGGAGCCCCGGTTGAGCAGTTCTTC.

This clonotype was picked up many times. The chain combines TRBV3-1 with TRBJ1-6; 8 bases map to TRBD1. CDR3 length equals 15 residues. Germline CDR1 reads LGHDT; CDR2 reads YNNKEL (reference sequence). V lost 5 bases and J lost 6; bases outside the gene matches: 6. CDR3 loop: CASSDLGQGNSPLHF. As DNA, the CDR3 is TGTGCCAGCAGCGACCTCGGACAGGGTAATTCACCCCTCCACTTT.

This clonotype was seen ten or more times. V is TRBV28 and J is TRBJ1-5; D gene ambiguous. V lost 5 bases, J lost 0 bases, and 23 bases lay in between. The CDR3 consists of 19 residues. CDR1 and CDR2 from the germline V gene are MDHEN and SYDVKM. The CDR3 sequence: CASSVSPLRETLSNQPQHF. The CDR3 nucleotides read TGTGCCAGCAGTGTAAGTCCCCTCCGGGAGACACTTAGCAATCAGCCCCAGCATTTT.

The J gene is TRBJ1-6, the V gene TRBV24-1, with unresolved D. This CDR3 has 14 amino acids. V was shortened by 5 bases and J by 0 bases, with 4 bases between the two germline ends. Germline CDR1 is KGHDR and CDR2 is SFDVKD. The chain's CDR3 is CATSGSSYNSPLHF. The CDR3 region has the DNA TGTGCCACCAGTGGGAGCTCCTATAATTCACCCCTCCACTTT.

This clonotype occurred many times. The chain links TRBV28 to TRBJ2-1; 7 bases map to TRBD2. The germline V gene encodes CDR1 MDHEN and CDR2 SYDVKM. J gave up 3 bases and V 3 bases, and 2 bases lay outside the gene matches. The CDR3 has 14 amino acids. This CDR3 reads CASSFLAVYNEQFF. As DNA, the CDR3 is TGTGCCAGCAGTTTTCTAGCGGTCTACAATGAGCAGTTCTTC.

This clonotype has ten or more counts. V usage is TRBV20-1 and J usage is TRBJ1-1; TRBD1 is a possible D gene (6 bases). Trimming stripped 2 bases from V and 0 bases from J, with 16 bases between. The CDR3 sequence is 16 residues long. From germline, CDR1 is DFQATT and CDR2 SNEGSKA (reference sequence). The DNA of the CDR3 is TGCAGTGCTAGAACCGCCGTTGGGACACTGAACACTGAAGCTTTCTTT. This encodes CSARTAVGTLNTEAFF.

This clonotype has a count of ten or more. The chain joins TRBV7-9 to TRBJ2-1; 12 nucleotides align to TRBD2. The germline V gene has CDR1 SEHNR and CDR2 FQNEAQ (reference sequence). The CDR3 extends over 16 amino acids. J gave up 10 bases and V 5 bases, and 12 bases lay outside the gene matches. The CDR3 region has the DNA TGTGCCAGCAGCGTCACTAGCGGGAGGACTATCGGGGAGCAGTTCTTC. This sequence encodes CASSVTSGRTIGEQFF.

This clonotype was recorded many times. The J gene is TRBJ1-2, the V gene TRBV27; D possibly corresponds to TRBD1 (5 bases). The CDR3 runs 16 residues. Germline lookup yields CDR1 MNHEY and CDR2 SMNVEV (reference sequence). Trimming shortened V by 0 bases and J by 4 bases, and 15 bases separated the two germline ends. The CDR3 coding sequence is TGTGCCAGCAGTTTATCGGGGCAATCTAGTCTCTATGGCTACACCTTC. It encodes CASSLSGQSSLYGYTF.

Ten or more counts support this clonotype. This rearrangement joins TRBV29-1 to TRBJ2-1; TRBD2 aligns across 8 bases. The CDR3 consists of 15 residues. After removal of 2 bases from V and 4 bases from J, the junction contained 7 bases not matched to a gene. Germline V gene lookup returns CDR1 SQVTM and CDR2 ANQGSEA. CDR3 nucleotide sequence: TGCAGCGTTGAATTAGGTAGCGGGGAATACAATGAGCAGTTCTTC. Translated: CSVELGSGEYNEQFF.

The rearrangement uses TRBV25-1 and TRBJ1-1, with D perhaps matching TRBD1 (5 bases). V lost 6 bases, J lost 1 base, and 12 bases lay in between. Looked up from germline, CDR1 is MGHDK and CDR2 is SYGVNS. The CDR3 spans 14 residues. The CDR3, as DNA: TGTGCCAGCAGGACGGGGGGGGGGAACACTGAAGCTTTCTTT. Protein product: CASRTGGGNTEAFF.

Only a few counts were recorded for this clonotype. The chain is built from TRBV5-1 and TRBJ2-5; 9 bases agree with TRBD2. The ends lost 1 base at V and 4 bases at J; junction bases unmatched: 2. Germline CDR1 SGHRS, CDR2 YFSETQ. The CDR3 has 14 residues. CDR3 coding DNA: TGCGCCAGCAGCTTGCGTAGCGGGGGAGAGACCCAGTACTTC. Its protein product is CASSLRSGGETQYF.

This clonotype was detected only a few times. V is TRBV9 and J is TRBJ2-5, with D unclear. Trimming shortened V by 0 bases and J by 5 bases, and 8 bases separated the two germline ends. Germline V gene data show CDR1 as SGDLS and CDR2 as YYNGEE. The CDR3 totals 13 residues. CDR3: CASSVESWETQYF. CDR3 sequence (DNA): TGTGCCAGCAGCGTAGAGTCTTGGGAGACCCAGTACTTC.

This clonotype was observed a few times. As DNA, the CDR3 is TGTGCCAGCAGTGAACCTACAGGGGTTGGACGCTCCTACAATGAGCAGTTCTTC. Its protein product is CASSEPTGVGRSYNEQFF. The chain joins TRBV25-1 to TRBJ2-1; 7 bases are shared with TRBD1. Germline CDR1 is MGHDK and CDR2 is SYGVNS. V was pared by 2 bases and J by 0 bases, with 10 bases of the junction left unmatched. The CDR3 spans 18 residues.

The chain carries TRBV29-1 and TRBJ2-1; D remains unclear. CDR1 is SQVTM and CDR2 is ANQGSEA in the germline V gene. The V gene lost 5 bases and the J gene lost 7 bases, with 15 bases spanning the gap. The CDR3 sequence is 13 residues long. The CDR3 spells CSVHPLHRNEQFF. The CDR3 DNA follows: TGCAGCGTTCACCCCCTACACCGGAATGAGCAGTTCTTC.

This clonotype has just a few counts. The chain employs TRBV4-1 and TRBJ2-7; either TRBD1 or TRBD2 may supply D (5 bases each). Germline CDR1 reads MGHRA; CDR2 reads YSYEKL. The V and J ends lost 0 bases and 3 bases respectively, with 9 bases between them. This CDR3 comprises 14 residues. The CDR3 reads CASSQERGDYEQYF. In DNA, the CDR3 is TGCGCCAGCAGCCAAGAACGGGGCGACTACGAGCAGTACTTC.

This clonotype has at least ten counts. This chain links TRBV3-1 with TRBJ2-7; the D gene could be TRBD1 or TRBD2 (5 bases each). Germline V gene sequence: CDR1 LGHDT, CDR2 YNNKEL (reference sequence). V gave up 2 bases and J gave up 3 bases, with 14 bases separating them. The CDR3 loop spans 15 amino acids. CDR3 region: CASSQTGTGDYEQYF. CDR3 DNA sequence: TGTGCCAGCAGCCAAACCGGGACCGGAGACTACGAGCAGTACTTC.

This clonotype was counted once. The gene calls are TRBV19 and TRBJ1-4, with 7 bases matching TRBD1. CDR3 length: 15 residues. V lost 6 bases and J lost 0; bases outside the gene matches: 4. In germline, CDR1 is LNHDA, CDR2 SQIVND (reference sequence). CDR3: CASRGQSATNEKLFF. The CDR3, as DNA: TGTGCCAGTAGGGGACAGAGTGCAACTAATGAAAAACTGTTTTTT.

This clonotype was observed a handful of times. V usage is TRBV28 and J usage is TRBJ2-5; tentatively, D is TRBD2 (6 bases). Trimming pared 1 base from V and 0 bases from J, leaving 15 bases between. This CDR3 spans 17 amino acids. The germline V gene encodes CDR1 MDHEN and CDR2 SYDVKM. The CDR3 region has the DNA TGTGCCAGCAGTTTATTTCGGGGACTCGGATACCAAGAGACCCAGTACTTC. As protein: CASSLFRGLGYQETQYF.

A few counts support this clonotype. The V gene is TRBV20-1, the J gene TRBJ2-1; D possibly corresponds to TRBD1 (7 bases). V lost 3 bases, J lost 6 bases, and 15 bases lay in between. Looked up from germline, CDR1 is DFQATT and CDR2 is SNEGSKA (reference sequence). This CDR3 is 14 amino acids long. The CDR3: CSARASGGGNEQFF. The CDR3 DNA is TGCAGTGCTAGGGCATCAGGGGGAGGCAATGAGCAGTTCTTC.

This clonotype was recorded a few times. V usage is TRBV6-1 and J usage is TRBJ2-5; possibly TRBD2 for D (5 bases). The CDR3 has 15 amino acids. The V gene's germline CDR1 is MNHNS and CDR2 SASEGT. V dropped 5 bases and J dropped 1 base, with 14 bases sitting between them. In DNA form, the CDR3 reads TGTGCCAGCAGTCTCACCCTAGCAGGCCAAGAGACCCAGTACTTC. This encodes CASSLTLAGQETQYF.

Details on this clonotype: The CDR3 carries no conserved terminal phenylalanine or tryptophan, so it likely arises from a read error. The chain couples TRBV19 to TRBJ1-1, with D tentatively TRBD1 (5 bases). This CDR3 spans 14 amino acids. Deletions cut 9 bases from V and 0 bases from J, with 14 bases between. Germline V CDR1 and CDR2: LNHDA, SQIVND (reference sequence). CDR3 nucleotide sequence: TGTGCCAGCAACACCATGGGGGTGAACACTGAAGCTTTCCTT. Translating gives CASNTMGVNTEAFL.

The chain employs TRBV19 and TRBJ2-7; the D gene is possibly TRBD2 (6 bases). This CDR3 is built from 13 residues. The germline V gene has CDR1 LNHDA and CDR2 SQIVND (reference sequence). Trimming cost V 0 bases and J 7 bases, with 10 bases left between them. DNA of the CDR3: TGTGCCAGTAGTATAGATCGGACTATTGAGCAGTACTTC. Protein sequence: CASSIDRTIEQYF.

This clonotype showed up just a few times. One base away lies a much larger clone, so this may be a sequencing read error. The CDR3 carries no conserved terminal phenylalanine or tryptophan, so it likely arises from a read error. The genes are TRBV2 and TRBJ1-5, with D maybe TRBD1 (5 bases). The CDR3 contains 15 residues. The V gene lost 5 bases and the J gene lost 2 bases, with 13 bases spanning the gap. CDR1 is SNHLY, CDR2 FYNNEI, per germline. The CDR3 sequence is CASSPRTGGNQPQHL. In DNA, the CDR3 is TGTGCCAGCAGTCCCCGGACGGGGGGCAATCAGCCCCAGCATCTT.

The chain employs TRBV20-1 and TRBJ2-7; D uncertain. The CDR3 contains 15 residues. Germline values: CDR1 DFQATT, CDR2 SNEGSKA (reference sequence). V lost 3 bases, J lost 6 bases, and 21 bases lay in between. Written as DNA, the CDR3 is TGCAGTGCTAGCTCATTTTTACGGGTGAATCGCGAGCAGTACTTC. Amino acids: CSASSFLRVNREQYF.

This clonotype came up many times. V is TRBV6-1 and J is TRBJ2-5; D not resolved. The ends were cut back, 6 bases at V and 0 bases at J, with 17 bases in the middle. The CDR3 is made up of 16 amino acids. The germline gives CDR1 MNHNS, CDR2 SASEGT. As DNA, the CDR3 is TGTGCCAGCAGCTTCGCCTTTGCAGCGCACCAAGAGACCCAGTACTTC. Its translation: CASSFAFAAHQETQYF.

This clonotype occurred many times. This rearrangement joins TRBV12-3 or TRBV12-4 to TRBJ1-6; no clear D gene. The CDR3 covers 14 residues. V shed 1 base and J shed 8 bases, with 9 bases lying between them. Here the CDR3 DNA reads TGTGCCAGCAGTTTAGGTGGGCGATATTCACCCCTCCACTTT. Amino acid sequence: CASSLGGRYSPLHF.